Below, 8 T cell receptor beta chains from the same sample are listed, as sequenced in a study of blood T cell repertoires in COVID-19. Assay used: immunoSEQ multiplex PCR; TCRdb lists only in-frame clones, some missing. The sample lists some 10,000 clones, over 75% occurring once. What was sequenced was peripheral blood. These receptors were taken from a human donor in a cohort sampled during active COVID-19.

The rearrangement uses TRBV4-1 and TRBJ1-2; D is unresolved. V was trimmed by 0 bases and J by 4 bases, leaving 15 bases between them. This CDR3 region has 16 residues. Looked up from germline, CDR1 is MGHRA and CDR2 is YSYEKL. The CDR3 bases are TGCGCCAGCAGCCAAGAGTCGACCAGGTTGTCCTATGGCTACACCTTC. Encoded protein: CASSQESTRLSYGYTF.

The chain recombines TRBV30 with TRBJ1-1, with D perhaps matching TRBD1 (5 bases). V lost 4 bases to trimming and J lost 8 bases, with 14 bases between them. The germline V gene encodes CDR1 GTSNPN and CDR2 SVGIG (reference sequence). CDR3 length: 12 residues. CDR3 DNA sequence: TGTGCCTGGAACCTGGGACGGGAGGAAGCTTTCTTT. It codes for CAWNLGREEAFF.

Only a few counts were recorded for this clone. The V and J genes are TRBV11-2 and TRBJ1-4; D may be TRBD1 (5 bases). Trimming stripped 1 base from V and 4 bases from J, with 19 bases between. The V gene's germline CDR1 is SGHAT and CDR2 FQNNGV. This CDR3 contains 18 residues. CDR3 in amino acids: CASSLGPWEGNGNEKLFF. In DNA, the CDR3 is TGTGCCAGCAGCTTAGGACCTTGGGAGGGGAACGGTAATGAAAAACTGTTTTTT.

The rearrangement joins TRBV19 to TRBJ2-7; 9 bases align to TRBD1. Trimming removed 5 bases from V and 4 bases from J; junction bases left unmatched: 6. From germline, CDR1 is LNHDA and CDR2 SQIVND (reference sequence). The CDR3 covers 14 residues. The CDR3 bases are TGTGCCAGTAGTGGAGGACAGGGGTTGTACGAGCAGTACTTC. Its translation: CASSGGQGLYEQYF.

The chain joins TRBV15 to TRBJ1-2, with D tentatively TRBD1 (5 bases). Germline CDR1 is LNHNV and CDR2 is YYDKDF (reference sequence). V lost 1 base to trimming and J lost 7 bases, with 10 bases between them. This CDR3 comprises 13 residues. The CDR3 region has the DNA TGTGCCACCAGCAGAGGGGGGGATGGTGGCTACACCTTC. Translated: CATSRGGDGGYTF.

The chain recombines TRBV7-9 with TRBJ1-2, with 10 positions matching TRBD1. With V trimmed by 5 bases and J by 4 bases, 10 bases remained unmatched. CDR1 and CDR2 from the germline V gene are SEHNR and FQNEAQ (reference sequence). The CDR3 has 16 amino acids. This CDR3 is CASSQAGTGAVYGYTF. CDR3 in DNA: TGTGCCAGCAGCCAGGCCGGGACAGGGGCAGTCTATGGCTACACCTTC. The whole variable domain, remainder taken from reference TRBV7-9 and TRBJ1-2, is DTGVSQNPRHKITKRGQNVTFRCDPISEHNRLYWYRQTLGQGPEFLTYFQNEAQLEKSRLLSDRFSAERPKGSFSTLEIQRTEQGDSAMYLCASSQAGTGAVYGYTFGSGTRLTVV.

The chain links TRBV5-6 to TRBJ1-4; TRBD1 matches at 9 bases. Germline trimming cut 4 bases from V and 1 base from J; bases unmatched to any gene: 11. This CDR3 contains 18 residues. Per germline, CDR1 SGHDT and CDR2 YYEEEE. The CDR3 is CASSRDRVTEGTNEKLFF. The CDR3 DNA follows: TGTGCCAGCAGCCGGGACAGGGTAACTGAAGGAACTAATGAAAAACTGTTTTTT. The complete variable domain, with remaining parts taken from reference TRBV5-6 and TRBJ1-4, reads DAGVTQSPTHLIKTRGQQVTLRCSPKSGHDTVSWYQQALGQGPQFIFQYYEEEERQRGNFPDRFSGHQFPNYSSELNVNALLLGDSALYLCASSRDRVTEGTNEKLFFGSGTQLSVL.

The rearrangement uses TRBV4-2 and TRBJ2-5, with D unclear. V shed 0 bases and J shed 5 bases, with 4 bases lying between them. The CDR3 sequence is 12 residues long. Germline-derived CDR1 and CDR2 are LGHNA and YNFKEQ. The CDR3 DNA reads TGTGCCAGCAGCCAAGAGAGGGAGACCCAGTACTTC. Protein sequence: CASSQERETQYF.